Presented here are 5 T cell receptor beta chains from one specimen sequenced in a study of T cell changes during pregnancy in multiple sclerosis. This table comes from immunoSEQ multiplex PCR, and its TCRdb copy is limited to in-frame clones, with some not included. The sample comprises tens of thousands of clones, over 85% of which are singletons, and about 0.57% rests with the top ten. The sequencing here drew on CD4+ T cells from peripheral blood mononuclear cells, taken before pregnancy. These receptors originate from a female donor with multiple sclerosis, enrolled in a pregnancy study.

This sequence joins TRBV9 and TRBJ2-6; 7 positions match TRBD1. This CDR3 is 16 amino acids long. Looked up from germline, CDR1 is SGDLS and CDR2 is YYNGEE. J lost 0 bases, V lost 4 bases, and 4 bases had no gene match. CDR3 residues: CASSIGTASGANVLTF. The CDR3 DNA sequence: TGTGCCAGCAGCATAGGGACAGCCTCTGGGGCCAACGTCCTGACTTTC.

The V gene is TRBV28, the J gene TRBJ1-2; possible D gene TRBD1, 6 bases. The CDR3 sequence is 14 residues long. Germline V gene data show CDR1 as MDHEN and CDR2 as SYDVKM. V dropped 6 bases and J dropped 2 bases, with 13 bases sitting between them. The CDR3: CASRDYQGNYGYTF. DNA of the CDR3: TGTGCCAGCAGAGACTACCAGGGGAACTATGGCTACACCTTC.

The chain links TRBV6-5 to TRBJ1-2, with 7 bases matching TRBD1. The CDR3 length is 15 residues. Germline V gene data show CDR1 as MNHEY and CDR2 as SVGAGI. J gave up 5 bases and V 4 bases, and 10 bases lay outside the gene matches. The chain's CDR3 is CASSFTGTVPYGYTF. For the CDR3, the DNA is TGTGCCAGCAGTTTTACCGGGACAGTTCCTTATGGCTACACCTTC.

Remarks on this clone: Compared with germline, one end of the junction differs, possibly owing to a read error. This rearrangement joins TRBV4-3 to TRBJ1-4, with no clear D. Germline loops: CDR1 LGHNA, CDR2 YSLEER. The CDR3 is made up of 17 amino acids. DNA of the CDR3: TGCGCCAGCAGCCAAGCGGTTGAGGCCCAACCGTCCGGAAAACTGCTTTTT. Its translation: CASSQAVEAQPSGKLLF.

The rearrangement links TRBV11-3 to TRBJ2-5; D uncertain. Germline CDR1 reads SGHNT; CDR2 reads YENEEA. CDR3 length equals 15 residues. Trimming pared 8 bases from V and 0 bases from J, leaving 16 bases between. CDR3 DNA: TGTGCCAGCGGTCGGCGGAGCCCTTACCAAGAGACCCAGTACTTC. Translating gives CASGRRSPYQETQYF.